This T cell receptor (beta chain) comes out of a study of blood T cell repertoires in COVID-19. Study-wide context: The United States, Italy and Spain supplied acute and convalescent COVID-19 samples. From T cells, B-cell-depleted T cells, or PBMCs came the material, which was cDNA or gDNA.

Germline V CDR1 and CDR2: SGHNT, YYREEE (reference sequence). V was pared by 0 bases and J by 7 bases, with 13 bases of the junction left unmatched. The CDR3 runs 16 residues. In the study's own analysis: Reference gene primer amplification in the assay estimated nucleated cell counts. Repertoires were generated with immunoSEQ multiplex PCR, while TCRdb's copy carries only in-frame clones and drops some. The DNA was the basis for D and trimming; V, J and clone size are from that table. The sample consists of approximately 180,000 clones, 75% to 80% of them appearing once. The TCR comes from a woman in her seventies with acute or convalescent COVID-19. The chain has TRBV5-4 and TRBJ2-7, with 7 bases aligning to TRBD2. The source material was peripheral blood. This chain's CDR3 is CASSLEVAGLSLEQYF. The CDR3 DNA reads TGTGCCAGCAGCTTGGAAGTAGCGGGCCTGTCTTTAGAGCAGTACTTC.